Each of the 21 T cell receptor beta chains below was sequenced from the same sample in a study of OX40 agonist ivuxolimab in advanced cancers. Assay used: immunoSEQ multiplex PCR; TCRdb lists only in-frame clones, some missing. The table shows fewer than 70,000 clones, with about 88% occurring only once. Sample: CD4+ or CD8+ T cells sorted from blood, taken in a trial of the OX40 agonist ivuxolimab. Source of these receptors: an adult with an advanced solid tumor such as melanoma, head and neck, liver or kidney cancer.

The chain combines TRBV11-3 with TRBJ2-5; D is undetermined. The CDR3 runs 12 residues. Germline assignment: CDR1 SGHNT and CDR2 YENEEA. Trimming left V 2 bases short and J 2 bases short, with 3 bases between. The CDR3, as DNA: TGTGCCAGCAGCTTAAGGCAAGAGACCCAGTACTTC. This encodes CASSLRQETQYF.

This chain uses TRBV5-1 with TRBJ1-1, with 7 bases aligning to TRBD1. The CDR3 has 15 residues. Trimming at V came to 0 bases and at J to 4 bases, leaving 6 bases not matched to a gene. Germline V gene sequence: CDR1 SGHRS, CDR2 YFSETQ. CDR3 region: CASSLVGGRSTEAFF. As DNA, the CDR3 is TGCGCCAGCAGCTTGGTAGGGGGCAGGAGCACTGAAGCTTTCTTT.

This clone was seen once. This chain links TRBV7-9 with TRBJ2-5, with TRBD2 matching 7 bases. The CDR3 has 13 amino acids. The V segment lost 5 bases and the J segment 5 bases; nucleotides outside the gene matches: 5. The germline V gene has CDR1 SEHNR and CDR2 FQNEAQ (reference sequence). CDR3 loop: CASSTQGGETQYF. CDR3 coding DNA: TGTGCCAGCAGCACCCAGGGAGGGGAGACCCAGTACTTC. Drawing the rest from reference TRBV7-9 and TRBJ2-5, the complete variable domain is DTGVSQNPRHKITKRGQNVTFRCDPISEHNRLYWYRQTLGQGPEFLTYFQNEAQLEKSRLLSDRFSAERPKGSFSTLEIQRTEQGDSAMYLCASSTQGGETQYFGPGTRLLVL.

The V and J genes are TRBV30 and TRBJ1-1; 10 bases line up with TRBD1. CDR1 is GTSNPN and CDR2 is SVGIG in the germline V gene (reference sequence). This CDR3 is built from 13 residues. Losses at the gene ends were 7 bases for V and 10 bases for J; bases not matched to a gene: 12. CDR3 bases: TGTGCCTTCTTATCCGGGACAGGGGCAGTAGCTTTCTTT. Amino acids: CAFLSGTGAVAFF.

The genes are TRBV5-1 and TRBJ1-1, with D possibly being TRBD1 (5 bases). V was cut by 4 bases and J by 6 bases, with 16 bases left in between. CDR1 and CDR2 from the germline V gene are SGHRS and YFSETQ. This CDR3 region has 14 residues. CDR3 nucleotide sequence: TGCGCCAGCAGCCTGCTTCAAGGACATCCTGAAGCTTTCTTT. Its translation: CASSLLQGHPEAFF.

CDR3 loop: CASRLDRSNQPQHF. The CDR3 nucleotides read TGTGCCAGCAGGCTGGACAGGAGCAATCAGCCCCAGCATTTT. This sequence joins TRBV2 and TRBJ1-5; 7 nucleotides line up with TRBD1. Per germline, CDR1 SNHLY and CDR2 FYNNEI. The CDR3 contains 14 residues. V gave up 6 bases and J gave up 1 base; unmatched junction bases: 3.

The chain couples TRBV7-8 to TRBJ1-3; 7 bases map to TRBD1. The CDR3 is made up of 14 amino acids. V lost 5 bases and J lost 4; bases outside the gene matches: 5. The V gene's germline CDR1 is SGHVS and CDR2 FQNEAQ. The chain's CDR3 is CASSPTGYGNTIYF. The CDR3 coding sequence is TGTGCCAGCAGCCCGACAGGGTACGGAAACACCATATATTTT.

This clone came up once. This rearrangement joins TRBV4-1 to TRBJ2-2; TRBD1 agrees at 8 bases. CDR3 length equals 15 residues. Germline assignment: CDR1 MGHRA and CDR2 YSYEKL. Losses at the gene ends were 1 base for V and 6 bases for J; bases not matched to a gene: 4. CDR3 sequence reads: CASSQGTGLAGELFF. The CDR3 nucleotides read TGCGCCAGCAGCCAAGGGACAGGGCTGGCCGGGGAGCTGTTTTTT.

The chain joins TRBV5-1 to TRBJ1-5; 8 bases align to TRBD1. V trimming: 1 base; J trimming: 7 bases; junction bases outside the gene matches: 10. This CDR3 has 16 residues. Germline V gives CDR1 SGHRS, CDR2 YFSETQ. The CDR3, as DNA: TGCGCCAGCAGCTTGTCCGCAGGGGGCTCGGGGCAGCCCCAGCATTTT. Its protein product is CASSLSAGGSGQPQHF.

This clone appeared once. The chain uses TRBV2 and TRBJ1-2; no clear D. Trimming removed 2 bases at V and 1 base at J, with 11 bases between. The CDR3 is 15 amino acids. Germline V gene data show CDR1 as SNHLY and CDR2 as FYNNEI. CDR3 residues: CASSERVGLNYGYTF. CDR3 DNA sequence: TGTGCCAGCAGTGAACGGGTCGGCCTTAACTATGGCTACACCTTC.

This chain joins TRBV9 and TRBJ1-6, with TRBD1 identical over 7 bases. The CDR3 contains 13 residues. Trimming at V came to 5 bases and at J to 7 bases, leaving 3 bases not matched to a gene. Germline CDR1 and CDR2: SGDLS and YYNGEE. In DNA form, the CDR3 reads TGTGCCAGCAGTCCGGGACAGAATTCACCCCTCCACTTT. Protein: CASSPGQNSPLHF.

CDR3 bases: TGTGCCAGCAGCGAAGGACCCAGCGGTTCCTACGAGCAGTACTTC. Protein sequence: CASSEGPSGSYEQYF. The chain recombines TRBV5-4 with TRBJ2-5, with TRBD2 as a possible D gene (5 bases). The DNA end lines up better with TRBJ2-7; the J call may be wrong. Germline CDR1 and CDR2: SGHNT and YYREEE (reference sequence). This CDR3 region has 15 residues.

The chain has TRBV7-2 and TRBJ1-1; tentative D call: TRBD1 (5 bases). Trimming stripped 3 bases from V and 4 bases from J, with 9 bases between. Germline V gene data show CDR1 as SGHTA and CDR2 as FQGNSA. CDR3 length: 13 residues. The CDR3 nucleotides read TGTGCCAGCAGCTTTGGACAATCCACTGAAGCTTTCTTT. Protein: CASSFGQSTEAFF.

The V call is TRBV6-5, the J call TRBJ1-6, with D hard to call. This CDR3 has 14 amino acids. Germline CDR1 reads MNHEY; CDR2 reads SVGAGI. V dropped 7 bases and J dropped 10 bases, with 17 bases sitting between them. The CDR3 DNA sequence: TGTGCCAGCATCAAAACCGGTCAAGCCTCACCCCTCCACTTT. It specifies CASIKTGQASPLHF.

Concerning this clone: At the DNA level, this CDR3 is encoded by other sequences in the same sample as well. This rearrangement joins TRBV19 to TRBJ1-6; weak D call: TRBD1 (5 bases). CDR3 length equals 13 residues. Germline V gene data show CDR1 as LNHDA and CDR2 as SQIVND (reference sequence). V was shortened by 6 bases and J by 7 bases, with 10 bases between the two germline ends. The CDR3 bases are TGTGCCAGTAGAACGGGGACGAATTCACCCCTCCACTTT. It encodes CASRTGTNSPLHF. The complete variable domain, with remaining parts taken from reference TRBV19 and TRBJ1-6, reads DGGITQSPKYLFRKEGQNVTLSCEQNLNHDAMYWYRQDPGQGLRLIYYSQIVNDFQKGDIAEGYSVSREKKESFPLTVTSAQKNPTAFYLCASRTGTNSPLHFGNGTRLTVT.

The CDR3 DNA reads as TGTGCCAGCAGGAACCGACAGTTCTTCACCTTC. This sequence encodes CASRNRQFFTF. This chain links TRBV11-3 with TRBJ1-2, with D perhaps TRBD1 (5 bases). The CDR3 has 11 residues. Trimming took 6 bases from V and 13 from J, leaving 15 bases between them. The germline V gene encodes CDR1 SGHNT and CDR2 YENEEA.

V and J are TRBV9 and TRBJ1-2; 8 positions agree with TRBD1. The CDR3 totals 14 residues. From germline, CDR1 is SGDLS and CDR2 YYNGEE. After removal of 0 bases from V and 8 bases from J, the junction contained 6 bases not matched to a gene. The chain's CDR3 is CASSVEDREGGYTF. Here the CDR3 DNA reads TGTGCCAGCAGCGTAGAGGACAGGGAGGGAGGCTACACCTTC.

The chain uses TRBV11-1 and TRBJ1-1, with a tentative D call TRBD1 (6 bases). The length of the CDR3 is 11 residues. CDR1 and CDR2 from the germline V gene are SGHAT and FQDESV (reference sequence). The V gene lost 5 bases and the J gene lost 10 bases, with 11 bases spanning the gap. CDR3 loop: CASSQTGLAFF. The CDR3 nucleotides read TGTGCCAGCAGCCAGACAGGTTTAGCTTTCTTT.

V and J are TRBV6-1 and TRBJ2-5; tentatively, D is TRBD1 or TRBD2 (5 bases each). The CDR3 length is 13 residues. With 5 bases removed from V and 3 bases from J, the gap between germline ends came to 10 bases. CDR1 MNHNS and CDR2 SASEGT come from the germline V gene. The CDR3 DNA reads as TGTGCCAGCAGTCGGGGCACAAAAGAGACCCAGTACTTC. Translated: CASSRGTKETQYF.

The V and J genes are TRBV20-1 and TRBJ1-4; no definite D call. CDR1 and CDR2 from the germline V gene are DFQATT and SNEGSKA (reference sequence). This CDR3 has 11 amino acids. V was cut by 8 bases and J by 7 bases, with 11 bases left in between. This CDR3 reads CSTRTLEKLFF. CDR3 DNA: TGCAGTACCCGGACTCTTGAAAAACTGTTTTTT.

The gene calls are TRBV4-3 and TRBJ2-5; unclear D gene. The CDR3 contains 13 residues. Germline V gene lookup returns CDR1 LGHNA and CDR2 YSLEER. The ends were cut back, 1 base at V and 3 bases at J, with 6 bases in the middle. The CDR3: CASSQGEKETQYF. The DNA for the CDR3 is TGCGCCAGCAGCCAAGGAGAGAAAGAGACCCAGTACTTC.